The 16 T cell receptor beta chains given below trace back to one sample, sequenced in a study of shared clonotypes between healthy human individuals. Clones were read by immunoSEQ multiplex PCR, and TCRdb kept only the in-frame ones, dropping some. Altogether roughly 1,000,000 clones are present, more than 75% being singletons, with the ten largest covering approximately 0.5%. The sequenced sample consisted of memory CD4+ T cells from PBMCs. The subset here: CD45RA-negative fraction. The receptors stem from a man younger than 35 in good health. Some clones in this sample may be carry-over from other donors' samples.

This clone was observed a few times. The V and J genes are TRBV5-4 and TRBJ2-7, with D perhaps matching TRBD2 (6 bases). CDR1 SGHNT and CDR2 YYREEE come from the germline V gene (reference sequence). Trimming pared 2 bases from V and 3 bases from J, leaving 15 bases between. The CDR3 has 15 amino acids. The CDR3 is CASSLGEAGIYEQYF. CDR3 nucleotides: TGTGCCAGCAGCTTAGGCGAGGCGGGGATCTACGAGCAGTACTTC.

V gene TRBV11-3 combines with J gene TRBJ1-3, with D possibly TRBD1 on 6 matching bases. There are 13 residues in the CDR3. V was shortened by 5 bases and J by 2 bases, with 7 bases between the two germline ends. Germline CDR1 and CDR2: SGHNT and YENEEA. The CDR3 region is CASSTGTGNTIYF. In DNA, the CDR3 is TGTGCCAGCAGCACAGGGACTGGAAACACCATATATTTT. Complete variable domain (other parts from reference TRBV11-3 and TRBJ1-3): EAGVVQSPRYKIIEKKQPVAFWCNPISGHNTLYWYLQNLGQGPELLIRYENEEAVDDSQLPKDRFSAERLKGVDSTLKIQPAELGDSAVYLCASSTGTGNTIYFGEGSWLTVV.

The chain joins TRBV13 to TRBJ1-1; D possibly corresponds to TRBD1 (6 bases). Per the germline V gene, CDR1 is PRHDT and CDR2 is FYEKMQ (reference sequence). This CDR3 region has 15 residues. V lost 5 bases and J lost 5, with 18 bases in between. CDR3 protein: CASSPTGLGGTEAFF. CDR3 sequence (DNA): TGTGCCAGCAGCCCTACAGGGCTCGGGGGGACTGAAGCTTTCTTT.

The V and J genes are TRBV30 and TRBJ2-7; perhaps TRBD2 as D (5 bases). V dropped 6 bases and J dropped 0 bases, with 15 bases sitting between them. The CDR3 is 14 amino acids. Germline V gene sequence: CDR1 GTSNPN, CDR2 SVGIG (reference sequence). This chain's CDR3 is CACIERQSSYEQYF. The CDR3 DNA follows: TGTGCCTGTATCGAGCGGCAAAGCTCCTACGAGCAGTACTTC.

CDR3 nucleotides: TGTGCCACCAGCAGACAGGGGGCACTACGTAACTATGGCTACACCTTC. The encoded protein is CATSRQGALRNYGYTF. The chain links TRBV15 to TRBJ1-2, with TRBD1 matching 8 bases. Per the germline V gene, CDR1 is LNHNV and CDR2 is YYDKDF (reference sequence). V was clipped by 2 bases and J by 1 base; unmatched bases: 6. This CDR3 region has 16 residues.

A remark on this clone: Distinct nucleotide sequences in the sample also encode this CDR3. This chain joins TRBV19 and TRBJ1-4, with 10 positions matching TRBD1. V trimming: 7 bases; J trimming: 5 bases; junction bases outside the gene matches: 4. The CDR3 totals 14 residues. Germline CDR1 and CDR2: LNHDA and SQIVND (reference sequence). The CDR3 loop reads CASNRGQGNEKLFF. In nucleotides, the CDR3 is TGTGCCAGTAACCGGGGACAGGGGAATGAAAAACTGTTTTTT. The full variable domain, with the rest looked up from reference TRBV19 and TRBJ1-4, is DGGITQSPKYLFRKEGQNVTLSCEQNLNHDAMYWYRQDPGQGLRLIYYSQIVNDFQKGDIAEGYSVSREKKESFPLTVTSAQKNPTAFYLCASNRGQGNEKLFFGSGTQLSVL.

This clone was detected only once. The chain employs TRBV29-1 and TRBJ2-7; D gene uncertain. The CDR3 extends over 12 amino acids. V was pared by 6 bases and J by 2 bases, with 11 bases between. The germline CDR1 and CDR2 sequences are SQVTM and ANQGSEA. CDR3 in DNA: TGCAGCGTGAAGACTGTCACCTACGAGCAGTACTTC. Translating gives CSVKTVTYEQYF.

The rearrangement links TRBV6-4 to TRBJ1-3, with 7 bases identical to TRBD1. Germline CDR1 and CDR2: MRHNA and SNTAGT. J was trimmed by 4 bases and V by 6 bases; bases with no gene match: 6. This CDR3 spans 14 amino acids. Here the CDR3 DNA reads TGTGCCAGCAGCGTTACAGGGGTCGGAAACACCATATATTTT. Amino acids: CASSVTGVGNTIYF.

This clone showed up just once. V usage is TRBV15 and J usage is TRBJ2-5; 12 bases agree with TRBD2. Per germline, CDR1 LNHNV and CDR2 YYDKDF (reference sequence). The CDR3 has 20 amino acids. V shed 0 bases and J 5 bases; nucleotides not matched to a gene: 16. The CDR3 loop reads CATSRDLASGRAVLRETQYF. CDR3 in DNA: TGTGCCACCAGCAGAGATCTGGCTAGCGGGAGGGCCGTCTTACGGGAGACCCAGTACTTC.

The chain combines TRBV27 with TRBJ2-5; TRBD1 agrees at 9 bases. This CDR3 is built from 14 residues. V lost 4 bases to trimming and J lost 12 bases; unmatched junction nucleotides: 12. CDR1 MNHEY and CDR2 SMNVEV come from the germline V gene (reference sequence). This CDR3 reads CASSSSIGTGSEYF. The CDR3 DNA reads TGTGCCAGCAGTTCTTCCATCGGGACAGGGTCCGAGTACTTC.

This clone has only a few counts. The chain employs TRBV7-6 and TRBJ1-3, with D possibly matching TRBD1 (5 bases). Trimming shortened V by 4 bases and J by 0 bases, and 16 bases separated the two germline ends. Germline V gene sequence: CDR1 SGHVS, CDR2 FNYEAQ. The length of the CDR3 is 17 residues. The CDR3 DNA reads TGTGCCAGCAGCTCCCCGTTTCGGGGGTTCTCTGGAAACACCATATATTTT. Encoded protein: CASSSPFRGFSGNTIYF.

The rearrangement joins TRBV7-2 to TRBJ2-7; 7 bases match TRBD1. This CDR3 is built from 16 residues. CDR1 is SGHTA and CDR2 is FQGNSA in the germline V gene. Unmatched junction bases numbered 8, after V lost 0 bases and J lost 3 bases. CDR3 region: CASSLAPAGTVYEQYF. The DNA of the CDR3 is TGTGCCAGCAGCTTAGCTCCAGCCGGGACAGTCTACGAGCAGTACTTC.

This chain connects TRBV10-1 to TRBJ2-7; the D is unclear. This CDR3 region has 14 residues. In germline, CDR1 is WNHNN, CDR2 SYGVQD (reference sequence). Trimming removed 2 bases at V and 0 bases at J, with 8 bases between. The CDR3 reads CASSENVGSYEQYF. In DNA, the CDR3 is TGCGCCAGCAGTGAGAACGTCGGCTCCTACGAGCAGTACTTC.

V gene TRBV15 combines with J gene TRBJ1-2; D is unclear. The V gene lost 1 base and the J gene lost 8 bases, with 11 bases spanning the gap. The CDR3 sequence is 13 residues long. From germline, CDR1 is LNHNV and CDR2 YYDKDF (reference sequence). The CDR3 region has the DNA TGTGCCACCAGCAGAGTCGACTTTCCCGGCTACACCTTC. Encoded protein: CATSRVDFPGYTF.

This clone was observed once. The V gene is TRBV4-1, the J gene TRBJ1-1; TRBD1 matches at 7 bases. Trimming at V came to 4 bases and at J to 5 bases, leaving 7 bases not matched to a gene. Germline lookup yields CDR1 MGHRA and CDR2 YSYEKL. This CDR3 is 14 amino acids long. CDR3 sequence: CASSPVDRVTEAFF. In DNA form, the CDR3 reads TGCGCCAGCAGCCCGGTCGACAGGGTTACTGAAGCTTTCTTT.

Comments on this clone: In the same sample, other DNA sequences code for this CDR3. The chain employs TRBV18 and TRBJ2-2; D is uncertain. CDR3 size: 12 residues. With 0 bases removed from V and 9 bases from J, the gap between germline ends came to 5 bases. The V gene's germline CDR1 is KGHSH and CDR2 LQKENI. The CDR3 region is CASSPPARELFF. CDR3 nucleotides: TGTGCCAGCTCACCACCAGCGCGGGAGCTGTTTTTT. Filled out from reference TRBV18 and TRBJ2-2, the complete variable domain reads NAGVMQNPRHLVRRRGQEARLRCSPMKGHSHVYWYRQLPEEGLKFMVYLQKENIIDESGMPKERFSAEFPKEGPSILRIQQVVRGDSAAYFCASSPPARELFFGEGSRLTVL.